Below, 18 T cell receptor beta chains from the same sample are listed, as sequenced in a study of blood T cell repertoires in COVID-19. Using immunoSEQ multiplex PCR, the repertoire was profiled, and TCRdb retains in-frame clones only, with some absent. The data show around 43,000 clones, roughly 80% seen once. Sequenced: peripheral blood. These receptors all stem from a human donor in a cohort sampled during active COVID-19.

The gene calls are TRBV7-2 and TRBJ2-7; tentative D call: TRBD1 (5 bases). Trimming took 5 bases from V and 2 from J, leaving 13 bases between them. CDR3 length equals 14 residues. Per the germline V gene, CDR1 is SGHTA and CDR2 is FQGNSA. The CDR3 DNA reads as TGTGCCAGCAGCCCCGACAGTTTTCCCTACGAGCAGTACTTC. Its protein is CASSPDSFPYEQYF.

In its sample, this clone was seen a few times. CDR3 sequence (DNA): TGTGCCAGTAGTATAAATCTAGCGGGAAGTGAGCAGTTCTTC. It specifies CASSINLAGSEQFF. The rearrangement joins TRBV19 to TRBJ2-1; TRBD2 matches at 9 bases. Germline lookup yields CDR1 LNHDA and CDR2 SQIVND (reference sequence). Trimming took 2 bases from V and 9 from J; bases not matched to a gene: 5. The CDR3 covers 14 residues.

The V and J genes are TRBV9 and TRBJ1-4, with D unclear. V lost 4 bases and J lost 3, with 13 bases in between. The CDR3 loop spans 15 amino acids. Germline CDR1 SGDLS, CDR2 YYNGEE. This CDR3 is CASSPYSGANEKLFF. DNA of the CDR3: TGTGCCAGCAGCCCCTATTCGGGTGCTAATGAAAAACTGTTTTTT. Based on the CDR3 plus reference TRBV9 and TRBJ1-4, the full variable domain is DSGVTQTPKHLITATGQRVTLRCSPRSGDLSVYWYQQSLDQGLQFLIQYYNGEERAKGNILERFSAQQFPDLHSELNLSSLELGDSALYFCASSPYSGANEKLFFGSGTQLSVL.

This clone appeared a few times. The chain is built from TRBV5-1 and TRBJ1-1; 7 bases are shared with TRBD1. V lost 1 base to trimming and J lost 4 bases; unmatched junction nucleotides: 7. Per germline, CDR1 SGHRS and CDR2 YFSETQ. The CDR3 spans 15 residues. As DNA, the CDR3 is TGCGCCAGCAGCTTGACAGGGGCTCGGGGCACTGAAGCTTTCTTT. This codes for CASSLTGARGTEAFF.

The table lists this clone with a count of one. The J gene is TRBJ1-2, the V gene TRBV2, with 8 nucleotides matching TRBD1. The CDR3 totals 13 residues. Germline V gives CDR1 SNHLY, CDR2 FYNNEI. The J segment lost 8 bases and the V segment lost 4 bases, leaving 6 bases of the junction unmatched. In DNA form, the CDR3 reads TGTGCCAGCAGTGCCCAGGGGGCAGGGGGCTACACCTTC. It codes for CASSAQGAGGYTF.

The chain's CDR3 is CASSVTGGEGYGYTF. In DNA form, the CDR3 reads TGCGCCAGCAGCGTGACAGGGGGTGAGGGCTATGGCTACACCTTC. The chain carries TRBV5-1 and TRBJ1-2; 9 bases map to TRBD1. Germline CDR1 reads SGHRS; CDR2 reads YFSETQ. The CDR3 is made up of 15 amino acids. V was clipped by 4 bases and J by 4 bases; unmatched bases: 8.

This clone was seen a few times. The chain couples TRBV4-1 to TRBJ1-3, with unresolved D. The V gene lost 2 bases and the J gene lost 0 bases, with 11 bases spanning the gap. There are 16 residues in the CDR3. The germline V gene has CDR1 MGHRA and CDR2 YSYEKL. The CDR3 nucleotides read TGCGCCAGCAGCCAACGAAGAGGCTACTCTGGAAACACCATATATTTT. This gives the protein CASSQRRGYSGNTIYF.

The chain is built from TRBV4-1 and TRBJ2-7, with 7 bases that match TRBD1. This CDR3 is built from 15 residues. After removal of 4 bases from V and 2 bases from J, the junction contained 8 bases not matched to a gene. In germline, CDR1 is MGHRA, CDR2 YSYEKL. This CDR3 reads CASSPGQANTYEQYF. As DNA, the CDR3 is TGCGCCAGCAGCCCTGGACAGGCTAATACCTACGAGCAGTACTTC.

This rearrangement joins TRBV6-5 to TRBJ1-6, with 7 bases aligning to TRBD1. The ends lost 8 bases at V and 5 bases at J; junction bases unmatched: 9. The germline gives CDR1 MNHEY, CDR2 SVGAGI. CDR3 length: 15 residues. The CDR3 DNA follows: TGTGCCAGCCAGGGACAGAGAATTCATAATTCACCCCTCCACTTT. It specifies CASQGQRIHNSPLHF.

V gene TRBV6-2 or TRBV6-3 combines with J gene TRBJ2-7; 8 positions match TRBD2. The CDR3 covers 14 residues. Trimming at V came to 5 bases and at J to 3 bases, leaving 6 bases not matched to a gene. CDR1 and CDR2 from the germline V gene are MNHEY and SVGEGT. CDR3 region: CASSPRGGFYEQYF. CDR3 nucleotide sequence: TGTGCCAGCAGTCCCCGGGGGGGATTCTACGAGCAGTACTTC.

The chain joins TRBV29-1 to TRBJ1-1; 7 bases match TRBD1. Germline V gives CDR1 SQVTM, CDR2 ANQGSEA. Trimming took 4 bases from V and 2 from J; bases not matched to a gene: 1. The CDR3 is 12 amino acids. The CDR3 DNA is TGCAGCGTTGGACAGGGAAACACTGAAGCTTTCTTT. Translating gives CSVGQGNTEAFF. The full variable domain, rest sourced from reference TRBV29-1 and TRBJ1-1, is SAVISQKPSRDICQRGTSLTIQCQVDSQVTMMFWYRQQPGQSLTLIATANQGSEATYESGFVIDKFPISRPNLTFSTLTVSNMSPEDSSIYLCSVGQGNTEAFFGQGTRLTVV.

The chain joins TRBV18 to TRBJ2-5; a weak D match, TRBD1 (5 bases). CDR3 length equals 18 residues. Deletions cut 0 bases from V and 1 base from J, with 18 bases between. The germline V gene encodes CDR1 KGHSH and CDR2 LQKENI. DNA of the CDR3: TGTGCCAGCTCACCACCGGCAGACAGAAAAACCTTCCAAGAGACCCAGTACTTC. Protein product: CASSPPADRKTFQETQYF.

V is TRBV18 and J is TRBJ2-7, with 7 bases fitting TRBD1. The CDR3 totals 18 residues. The J segment lost 2 bases and the V segment lost 8 bases, leaving 21 bases of the junction unmatched. Germline V gives CDR1 KGHSH, CDR2 LQKENI. This CDR3 is CASAEGIATGSEAYEQYF. CDR3 DNA sequence: TGTGCCAGCGCAGAGGGTATTGCGACAGGGAGCGAGGCCTACGAGCAGTACTTC.

J is TRBJ2-1 and V is TRBV11-3, with unresolved D. Per the germline V gene, CDR1 is SGHNT and CDR2 is YENEEA. CDR3 length equals 11 residues. Deletions cut 1 base from V and 10 bases from J, with 5 bases between. DNA for the CDR3: TGTGCCAGCAGCTTAGGCGGAGAGCAGTTCTTC. Protein sequence: CASSLGGEQFF.

This clone came up once. V and J are TRBV9 and TRBJ1-2; unclear D gene. CDR1 SGDLS and CDR2 YYNGEE come from the germline V gene. Trimming removed 0 bases at V and 8 bases at J, with 11 bases between. This CDR3 has 13 amino acids. CDR3 sequence (DNA): TGTGCCAGCAGCGTAGCGACCGGGAGCGGCTACACCTTC. This encodes CASSVATGSGYTF.

V usage is TRBV21-1 and J usage is TRBJ1-2; the D segment call TRBD1 is taken from the table without a DNA check. TRBV21-1 is shown as a pseudogene. This CDR3 has 17 amino acids. The CDR3 DNA follows: TGTGCCAGCAGCCTAAGACAGGGGGTAGGTTATGGCTATGGCTACACCTTC. Translated, it gives CASSLRQGVGYGYGYTF.

The chain carries TRBV30 and TRBJ2-3; 10 bases are shared with TRBD1. The V segment lost 7 bases and the J segment 7 bases; nucleotides outside the gene matches: 8. The germline gives CDR1 GTSNPN, CDR2 SVGIG (reference sequence). CDR3 length: 13 residues. The CDR3 spells CASYGTGENTQYF. CDR3 sequence (DNA): TGTGCCTCCTACGGGACAGGGGAAAATACGCAGTATTTT.

This clone was seen a handful of times. J is TRBJ1-2 and V is TRBV30, with a weak D call TRBD1 (5 bases). The CDR3 is made up of 10 amino acids. V lost 3 bases and J lost 8, with 7 bases in between. CDR1 is GTSNPN, CDR2 SVGIG, per germline (reference sequence). DNA for the CDR3: TGTGCCTGGAGAAAGGGGGGCTACACCTTC. Encoded protein: CAWRKGGYTF.